These 4 T cell receptor beta chains were all obtained from the same sample, sequenced in a study of T cell repertoires in cytomegalovirus infection. TCRdb re-derived calls from the reads in MiXCR, one entry per CDR3 protein. In the table there are about 110,000 distinct CDR3 sequences, 25% to 30% of which are singletons. Antigen specificity for these receptors is unknown. The sample consisted of CD8+ T cells from cultured PBMCs, taken from culture after CMV antigen stimulation. These receptors were taken from a human donor in good health (CMV status not recorded). Some clones in this sample may be carry-over from other donors' samples.

The chain is built from TRBV18 and TRBJ2-7, with D perhaps matching TRBD1 (5 bases). CDR1 is KGHSH and CDR2 is LQKENI in the germline V gene. V gave up 0 bases and J gave up 6 bases, with 12 bases separating them. The CDR3 has 14 residues. The DNA of the CDR3 is TGTGCCAGCTCACCACCGCAGGGAATCGGCGAGCAGTACTTC. Amino acid sequence: CASSPPQGIGEQYF.

This clonotype was counted a few times. The chain is built from TRBV19 and TRBJ2-1, with a tentative D call TRBD1 (7 bases). CDR3 length equals 16 residues. Per the germline V gene, CDR1 is LNHDA and CDR2 is SQIVND (reference sequence). V was clipped by 5 bases and J by 0 bases, with 14 bases between them. The DNA of the CDR3 is TGTGCCAGTAGTCCGCGGGACAGTCGCTCCTACAATGAGCAGTTCTTC. This gives the protein CASSPRDSRSYNEQFF.

The chain carries TRBV7-9 and TRBJ2-1; 10 nucleotides line up with TRBD2. The V and J ends lost 4 bases and 5 bases, in that order; junction bases with no gene match: 5. This CDR3 has 15 amino acids. Germline CDR1 reads SEHNR; CDR2 reads FQNEAQ (reference sequence). The CDR3 region has the DNA TGTGCCAGCAGCTGGCGAGCGGGGGGGCACAATGAGCAGTTCTTC. Protein product: CASSWRAGGHNEQFF.

As for this clonotype: The junction and the germline gene differ at one end; a read error may be behind it. The chain is built from TRBV6-1 and TRBJ2-7, with D possibly called TRBD1 or TRBD2 (5 bases each). CDR3 length: 14 amino acids. Germline loops: CDR1 MNHNS, CDR2 SASEGT. CDR3 DNA sequence: TGTGCCGGCAGCTACCGGGACCCCTCCTACGAGCAGTACTTC. Translating gives CAGSYRDPSYEQYF.